One and the same sample provided the 13 T cell receptor beta chains below, sequenced in a study of CD8 T cells in ankylosing spondylitis. TCRdb fed the 5' RACE reads into MiXCR, producing one record per CDR3 protein. Here the sample spans about 200,000 distinct CDR3 sequences, approximately 24% being singletons. The sample consisted of blood, either unsorted or a sorted T cell fraction (not recorded which). The receptors were gathered from a male donor with ankylosing spondylitis or in good health (not recorded which).

V and J are TRBV29-1 and TRBJ2-7, with 8 bases lining up with TRBD2. V gave up 5 bases and J gave up 3 bases; unmatched junction bases: 12. Germline CDR1 reads SQVTM; CDR2 reads ANQGSEA. The CDR3 runs to 15 residues. CDR3 loop: CSVTPGGAGDYEQYF. The CDR3 coding sequence is TGCAGCGTTACCCCCGGAGGAGCGGGGGACTACGAGCAGTACTTC.

A few counts support this clonotype. In DNA, the CDR3 is TGCAGTGCCCTCTTTGGGGGCTCTTTAAGTGAGCAGTTCTTC. Residues: CSALFGGSLSEQFF. This chain links TRBV20-1 with TRBJ2-1, with a possible D match to TRBD1 (6 bases). Trimming left V 6 bases short and J 9 bases short, with 21 bases between. CDR3 length: 14 amino acids. Germline V gene sequence: CDR1 DFQATT, CDR2 SNEGSKA (reference sequence).

The J gene is TRBJ2-7, the V gene TRBV10-3; D remains unclear. CDR1 is ENHRY, CDR2 SYGVKD, per germline. V was clipped by 0 bases and J by 3 bases, with 12 bases between them. This CDR3 has 15 amino acids. The CDR3 region is CAISESKEQNYEQYF. The CDR3 nucleotides read TGTGCCATCAGTGAGTCGAAGGAACAAAACTACGAGCAGTACTTC.

This clonotype was seen ten or more times. This rearrangement joins TRBV9 to TRBJ2-1; 9 bases are a match to TRBD1. V trimming: 3 bases; J trimming: 9 bases; junction bases outside the gene matches: 16. Germline assignment: CDR1 SGDLS and CDR2 YYNGEE. This CDR3 comprises 17 residues. The CDR3 is CASSGPSDRGLLSEQFF. The CDR3 coding sequence is TGTGCCAGCAGCGGCCCCAGTGACAGGGGGTTGCTGAGTGAGCAGTTCTTC.

This clonotype has ten or more counts. This chain uses TRBV28 with TRBJ2-1; TRBD2 agrees at 7 bases. Germline V lookup: CDR1 MDHEN, CDR2 SYDVKM. The CDR3 has 15 residues. J lost 4 bases, V lost 4 bases, and 7 bases had no gene match. Here the CDR3 reads CASSWLGGGYNEQFF. The CDR3 nucleotides are TGTGCCAGCAGTTGGTTGGGGGGGGGATACAATGAGCAGTTCTTC.

This clonotype was seen many times. The chain couples TRBV3-1 to TRBJ1-1; TRBD1 is a possible D gene (6 bases). The ends were cut back, 2 bases at V and 4 bases at J, with 11 bases in the middle. Germline CDR1 and CDR2: LGHDT and YNNKEL (reference sequence). This CDR3 region has 14 residues. In DNA, the CDR3 is TGTGCCAGCAGCCAAATGGACAGAATCACTGAAGCTTTCTTT. Translation: CASSQMDRITEAFF.

The chain combines TRBV4-3 with TRBJ2-1; no firm D call. The V gene lost 5 bases and the J gene lost 0 bases, with 11 bases spanning the gap. CDR1 and CDR2 from the germline V gene are LGHNA and YSLEER. The CDR3 runs 15 residues. The CDR3 reads CASSIDSSSYNEQFF. CDR3 DNA sequence: TGCGCCAGCAGCATAGATTCTAGCTCCTACAATGAGCAGTTCTTC.

This chain connects TRBV6-1 to TRBJ1-1, with 8 positions matching TRBD1. The CDR3 is 14 amino acids. The ends lost 7 bases at V and 2 bases at J; junction bases unmatched: 6. Germline V lookup: CDR1 MNHNS, CDR2 SASEGT. The CDR3 region is CASKTAGGNTEAFF. The CDR3 DNA reads as TGTGCCAGCAAGACTGCAGGGGGCAACACTGAAGCTTTCTTT.

This clonotype was seen repeatedly, ten times or more. V gene TRBV7-9 combines with J gene TRBJ2-3; D remains ambiguous. The CDR3 length is 11 residues. Germline V gives CDR1 SEHNR, CDR2 FQNEAQ (reference sequence). Trimming took off 1 base at V and 9 bases at J, with 5 bases between the two ends. The CDR3 nucleotides read TGTGCCAGCAGCTTAGTCTGGACGCAGTATTTT. It encodes CASSLVWTQYF. Full variable domain (rest looked up from reference TRBV7-9 and TRBJ2-3): DTGVSQNPRHKITKRGQNVTFRCDPISEHNRLYWYRQTLGQGPEFLTYFQNEAQLEKSRLLSDRFSAERPKGSFSTLEIQRTEQGDSAMYLCASSLVWTQYFGPGTRLTVL.

This chain joins TRBV20-1 and TRBJ2-3; weak D call: TRBD2 (5 bases). Germline CDR1 DFQATT, CDR2 SNEGSKA (reference sequence). With 1 base removed from V and 1 base from J, the gap between germline ends came to 6 bases. This CDR3 is built from 13 residues. CDR3 in DNA: TGCAGTGCTAGAGGAGCGGGCACAGATACGCAGTATTTT. Its protein product is CSARGAGTDTQYF.

This clonotype came up many times. This chain joins TRBV5-1 and TRBJ2-5; no firm D call. The CDR3 is made up of 11 amino acids. CDR1 and CDR2 (germline): SGHRS, YFSETQ. V dropped 0 bases and J dropped 3 bases, with 0 bases sitting between them. CDR3 loop: CASSLEETQYF. Written as DNA, the CDR3 is TGCGCCAGCAGCTTGGAAGAGACCCAGTACTTC.

This clonotype was detected ten times or more. The chain has TRBV7-9 and TRBJ2-1; TRBD2 matches at 11 bases. Germline V gives CDR1 SEHNR, CDR2 FQNEAQ (reference sequence). There are 15 residues in the CDR3. The junction had 6 bases not matched to a gene; V was cut back by 5 bases and J by 6 bases. This CDR3 reads CASSATSGSSNEQFF. CDR3 nucleotide sequence: TGTGCCAGCAGCGCAACTAGCGGGAGTTCCAATGAGCAGTTCTTC.

V and J are TRBV20-1 and TRBJ2-3; the match to TRBD2 covers 8 bases. The CDR3 is 14 amino acids. CDR1 is DFQATT, CDR2 SNEGSKA, per germline (reference sequence). Trimming cost V 3 bases and J 1 base; bases outside gene matches: 3. The CDR3 region has the DNA TGCAGTGCTAGTTGGCGGGAGGGCACAGATACGCAGTATTTT. Translated, it gives CSASWREGTDTQYF.